These T cell receptor beta chains were read from a single sample in a study of Ad26.COV2.S vaccination and SARS-CoV-2 variants. Method: immunoSEQ multiplex PCR; TCRdb's copy keeps in-frame clones and lacks some. The sample includes about 320,000 clones, 85% of them seen just once. Source: peripheral blood, taken in a trial of Ad26.COV2.S vaccine versus placebo. The source of these receptors is a person aged 18-60 years who received the Ad26.COV2.S COVID-19 vaccine or a placebo. The CDR3 runs from the conserved cysteine through the conserved F or W. A D gene is named only where the DNA matches it firmly. Only some rows state a clone size, as once, few, many or a class for expanded clones.

>TRBJ2-2|NA|TRBD2|19|TRBV9
TGTGCCAGCAGCGTAGTTGGGGTTAGCGGGGGCCTGAACACCGGGGAGCTGTTTTTT
CASSVVGVSGGLNTGELFF
>TRBJ1-2|many|NA|13|TRBV11-2
TGTGCCAGCAGCTTAGGATTCAACTATGGCTACACCTTC
CASSLGFNYGYTF
>TRBJ1-1|NA|TRBD1|14|TRBV5-4
TGTGCCAGCAGCTTACAGGGGATGAACACTGAAGCTTTCTTT
CASSLQGMNTEAFF
>TRBJ1-1|NA|NA|17|TRBV7-2
TGTGCCAGCAGCTCAGCCCTAACCCAGAGTATTAACACTGAAGCTTTCTTT
CASSSALTQSINTEAFF
>TRBJ1-1|NA|TRBD1|20|TRBV5-1
TGCGCCAGCAGCCAGGGGACAGGGGGTTCGGGGTTCCGTTTAGACACTGAAGCTTTCTTT
CASSQGTGGSGFRLDTEAFF
>TRBJ1-1|NA|TRBD1|16|TRBV5-1
TGCGCCAGCAGCTTGGCCGTAGGGGGCCCGAACACTGAAGCTTTCTTT
CASSLAVGGPNTEAFF
>TRBJ2-7|NA|NA|13|TRBV5-1
TGCGCCAGCAGTCCTAACACCCAATACGAGCAGTACTTC
CASSPNTQYEQYF
>TRBJ2-6|once|TRBD1|14|TRBV7-3
TGTGCCAGCAGCCTGACAGGGGCGGGCAACGTCCTGACTTTC
CASSLTGAGNVLTF
>TRBJ2-3|NA|TRBD2|16|TRBV3-1/TRBV3-2
TGTGCCAGCAGCCAAGATGGGGGGGTGGGGACAGATACGCAGTATTTT
CASSQDGGVGTDTQYF
>TRBJ1-2|once|NA|12|TRBV5-1
TGCGCCAGCAGCTTGGCTGAGGATGGCTACACCTTC
CASSLAEDGYTF
>TRBJ1-1|once|NA|13|TRBV11-3
TGTGCCAGCAGCGGATTTATGAACACTGAAGCTTTCTTT
CASSGFMNTEAFF
>TRBJ1-1|NA|NA|14|TRBV2
TGTGCCAGCAGTGAATTAAGGCTAAACACTGAAGCTTTCTTT
CASSELRLNTEAFF
>TRBJ2-3|NA|NA|15|TRBV10-1
TGCGCCAGCAGTGAAGGCGGGGGCCCCACAGATACGCAGTATTTT
CASSEGGGPTDTQYF
>TRBJ1-2|NA|NA|13|TRBV23-1
TGCGCCAGCAGAGCCCCGGGAGCTTCTGGCTACACCTTC
CASRAPGASGYTF
>TRBJ1-3|NA|NA|14|TRBV2
TGTGCCAGCAGTGAAAACAGAGCTGGAAACACCATATATTTT
CASSENRAGNTIYF
>TRBJ2-7|once|NA|13|TRBV28
TGTGCCAGCAGTTTAGGGGGCGGAGACGAGCAGTACTTC
CASSLGGGDEQYF
>TRBJ1-1|NA|NA|18|TRBV11-3
TGTGCCAGCAGCCGGGGAATTACAGGTCGGGGAGAGGGCACTGAAGCTTTCTTT
CASSRGITGRGEGTEAFF
>TRBJ2-3|NA|TRBD2|17|TRBV11-3
TGTGCCAGCAGCTTAGCTTTAGCGGGGGGGAGCACAGATACGCAGTATTTT
CASSLALAGGSTDTQYF
>TRBJ1-5|NA|TRBD1|16|TRBV18
TGTGCCAGCTCACCACGAGGGACAGGGGGAGATCAGCCCCAGCATTTT
CASSPRGTGGDQPQHF
>TRBJ2-7|NA|TRBD1|15|TRBV11-3
TGTGCCAGCAGTCAAGGGACAGGTGAGAGCTACGAGCAGTACTTC
CASSQGTGESYEQYF